A single sample gave rise to the 10 T cell receptor beta chains below, sequenced in a study of blood T cell repertoires in COVID-19. Repertoires were generated with immunoSEQ multiplex PCR, while TCRdb's copy carries only in-frame clones and drops some. The repertoire has 55,000 to 70,000 clones, about nine tenths of them found once; the top ten carry about 21%. The sample consisted of peripheral blood. The origin of the receptors is a woman between 45 and 60 years old with active or convalescent COVID-19.

This clone has more than one count but fewer than ten. The V gene is TRBV27, the J gene TRBJ1-5; the match to TRBD1 covers 7 bases. Germline CDR1 and CDR2: MNHEY and SMNVEV (reference sequence). The CDR3 totals 15 residues. V lost 2 bases to trimming and J lost 2 bases; unmatched junction nucleotides: 3. CDR3 sequence (DNA): TGTGCCAGCAGTTTACAGGGGGTGGGCAATCAGCCCCAGCATTTT. Translation: CASSLQGVGNQPQHF.

The CDR3 DNA reads as TGTGCCAGCAGCTCTACCAAGTCCTCCTACGAGCAGTACTTC. It is translated as CASSSTKSSYEQYF. The chain has TRBV7-9 and TRBJ2-7, with no clear D. V was cut by 4 bases and J by 0 bases, with 10 bases left in between. This CDR3 spans 14 amino acids. Germline-derived CDR1 and CDR2 are SEHNR and FQNEAQ (reference sequence). Combining the CDR3 with reference TRBV7-9 and TRBJ2-7 gives the whole variable domain DTGVSQNPRHKITKRGQNVTFRCDPISEHNRLYWYRQTLGQGPEFLTYFQNEAQLEKSRLLSDRFSAERPKGSFSTLEIQRTEQGDSAMYLCASSSTKSSYEQYFGPGTRLTVT.

V and J are TRBV6-5 and TRBJ1-1, with a tentative D call TRBD1 (6 bases). In germline, CDR1 is MNHEY, CDR2 SVGAGI. Trimming cost V 5 bases and J 8 bases, with 18 bases left between them. This CDR3 is built from 14 residues. CDR3 protein: CASSPPTGKAEAFF. The CDR3 DNA follows: TGTGCCAGCAGTCCCCCCACAGGGAAGGCGGAAGCTTTCTTT.

The CDR3 coding sequence is TGCGCCAGCAGTGAAGGCCCCGAGCGGGATGAGCAGTTCTTC. The encoded protein is CASSEGPERDEQFF. The V gene is TRBV10-1, the J gene TRBJ2-1; D perhaps matches TRBD2 (6 bases). The V gene lost 3 bases and the J gene lost 8 bases, with 14 bases spanning the gap. Germline V gives CDR1 WNHNN, CDR2 SYGVQD (reference sequence). The CDR3 consists of 14 residues.

The rearrangement joins TRBV2 to TRBJ1-2; perhaps TRBD1 as D (5 bases). Germline CDR1 and CDR2: SNHLY and FYNNEI. With 2 bases removed from V and 6 bases from J, the gap between germline ends came to 13 bases. CDR3 size: 14 residues. The CDR3 coding sequence is TGTGCCAGCAGTGAATGGGCCAGGGCCAATGGCTACACCTTC. This sequence encodes CASSEWARANGYTF.

Only a few counts were recorded for this clone. J is TRBJ1-5 and V is TRBV5-8; TRBD1 matches at 10 bases. The CDR3 is 15 residues long. In germline, CDR1 is SGHTS, CDR2 YDEGEE. J was trimmed by 6 bases and V by 3 bases; bases with no gene match: 6. CDR3 DNA sequence: TGTGCCAGCAGCTCCGGGACAGGGGCTTTTCAGCCCCAGCATTTT. It translates to CASSSGTGAFQPQHF.

The CDR3 nucleotides read TGTGCCAGCAGCTTAGCGGGAGGCACCGGGGAGCTGTTTTTT. It specifies CASSLAGGTGELFF. The chain is built from TRBV5-6 and TRBJ2-2, with TRBD2 matching over 9 bases. Germline V gene data show CDR1 as SGHDT and CDR2 as YYEEEE. Germline trimming cut 2 bases from V and 4 bases from J; bases unmatched to any gene: 0. The CDR3 has 14 amino acids.

The rearrangement links TRBV6-5 to TRBJ1-1, with 11 bases that match TRBD1. Germline loops: CDR1 MNHEY, CDR2 SVGAGI. There are 14 residues in the CDR3. J gave up 8 bases and V 6 bases, and 8 bases lay outside the gene matches. The CDR3: CASRRGQGGTEAFF. CDR3 bases: TGTGCCAGCAGGCGGGGACAGGGGGGTACGGAAGCTTTCTTT.

The rearrangement links TRBV3-1 (or the pseudogene TRBV3-2) to TRBJ2-7; D might be TRBD1 (6 bases). Germline loops: CDR1 LGHDT, CDR2 YNNKEL (reference sequence). Deletions cut 4 bases from V and 5 bases from J, with 15 bases between. The CDR3 is 14 amino acids. The CDR3 spells CASSPEQGIDEQYF. In DNA, the CDR3 is TGTGCCAGCAGCCCCGAACAGGGTATAGACGAGCAGTACTTC.

The rearrangement uses TRBV19 and TRBJ2-3; D is possibly TRBD2 (6 bases). Trimming stripped 1 base from V and 0 bases from J, with 11 bases between. Germline V gene lookup returns CDR1 LNHDA and CDR2 SQIVND (reference sequence). The CDR3 totals 16 residues. The CDR3 DNA reads TGTGCCAGTAGTATAGGGTCGGGGGATAGCACAGATACGCAGTATTTT. As protein: CASSIGSGDSTDTQYF.